This T cell receptor (beta chain) was captured by sequencing in a study of blood T cell repertoires in COVID-19. The sample holds one count of this clone. Data came from immunoSEQ multiplex PCR; TCRdb stores just in-frame clones and leaves some out. The sample records around 260,000 clones, roughly 83% being singletons. This CDR3 has 13 amino acids. In germline, CDR1 is LGHDT, CDR2 YNNKEL (reference sequence). Trimming removed 2 bases at V and 1 base at J, with 4 bases between. The sequence came from a man between 60 and 75 years old who had recovered from COVID-19. Input material: peripheral blood. V is TRBV3-1 (or the pseudogene TRBV3-2) and J is TRBJ2-3; D gene unclear. Here the CDR3 DNA reads TGTGCCAGCAGCCAACGGGGCACAGATACGCAGTATTTT. Its translation: CASSQRGTDTQYF.